Below are 31 T cell receptor beta chains sequenced from a single sample in a study of T-cell memory formation after mild COVID-19. TCRdb reprocessed the 5' RACE reads with MiXCR, giving one entry per CDR3 protein. The sample holds 220,000 or so distinct CDR3 sequences, 9.5% seen once. Sequencing was carried out using PBMCs or a T cell subset sorted from them (not recorded which). The receptors shown here come from a man aged 18 to 30 who had mild COVID-19 (a few samples of this study predate the infection). Cell type and time point are not known.

This clonotype was observed many times. The rearrangement joins TRBV20-1 to TRBJ2-2, with TRBD2 matching 11 bases. The V gene's germline CDR1 is DFQATT and CDR2 SNEGSKA (reference sequence). CDR3 size: 14 residues. The CDR3 region is CKHRLAGNTGELFF. CDR3 sequence (DNA): TGCAAACACCGACTAGCGGGAAACACCGGGGAGCTGTTTTTT.

This chain uses TRBV6-5 with TRBJ1-2, with D unclear. There are 16 residues in the CDR3. Deletions cut 4 bases from V and 6 bases from J, with 21 bases between. CDR1 and CDR2 (germline): MNHEY, SVGAGI. CDR3 nucleotide sequence: TGTGCCAGCAGTTCGGGAGGACGGATTCTCGTACATGGCTACACCTTC. Protein: CASSSGGRILVHGYTF.

V and J are TRBV18 and TRBJ1-6, with TRBD1 as a possible D gene (5 bases). The CDR3 is 18 amino acids. V was clipped by 4 bases and J by 7 bases, with 23 bases between them. The germline CDR1 and CDR2 sequences are KGHSH and LQKENI. CDR3 DNA sequence: TGTGCCAGCTCACGCGGACCTTCAGGTCCGGGGGAAAATTCACCCCTCCACTTT. Translated: CASSRGPSGPGENSPLHF.

The chain couples TRBV25-1 to TRBJ2-2; tentatively, D is TRBD1 (7 bases). The V gene lost 1 base and the J gene lost 6 bases, with 12 bases spanning the gap. Germline V CDR1 and CDR2: MGHDK, SYGVNS. This CDR3 spans 15 amino acids. The CDR3 bases are TGTGCCAGCAGTGAATCGGTCAGGGGGGCCGGGGAGCTGTTTTTT. This sequence encodes CASSESVRGAGELFF.

This clonotype occurred a few times. The chain combines TRBV6-2 or TRBV6-3 with TRBJ2-7; tentatively, D is TRBD1 (5 bases). The CDR3 sequence is 13 residues long. Trimming removed 5 bases at V and 6 bases at J, with 14 bases between. The germline V gene encodes CDR1 MNHEY and CDR2 SVGEGT. The CDR3 region is CASSGRARGEQYV. In nucleotides, the CDR3 is TGTGCCAGCAGTGGTCGGGCTAGGGGCGAGCAGTACGTC.

V gene TRBV18 combines with J gene TRBJ2-1; 9 nucleotides match TRBD1. The CDR3 spans 17 residues. Germline CDR1 KGHSH, CDR2 LQKENI. The V gene end was trimmed by 0 bases and the J gene end by 1 base; junction bases not matched to a gene: 4. This CDR3 reads CASSPPWTGESYNEQFF. The DNA for the CDR3 is TGTGCCAGCTCACCACCGTGGACAGGGGAGTCCTACAATGAGCAGTTCTTC.

This clonotype was counted only a few times. The chain is built from TRBV28 and TRBJ1-1; 9 bases match TRBD1. J was trimmed by 0 bases and V by 3 bases; bases with no gene match: 20. Germline V CDR1 and CDR2: MDHEN, SYDVKM. This CDR3 comprises 21 residues. This chain's CDR3 is CASSFPGQGRIFSSMNTEAFF. CDR3 bases: TGTGCCAGCAGTTTTCCGGGACAGGGACGAATTTTTTCTTCCATGAACACTGAAGCTTTCTTT.

This clonotype came up many times. The genes are TRBV7-3 and TRBJ1-3, with no clear D. With 5 bases removed from V and 0 bases from J, the gap between germline ends came to 14 bases. The length of the CDR3 is 16 residues. Germline values: CDR1 SGHTA, CDR2 FQGTGA. CDR3 sequence reads: CASSKTGQDSGNTIYF. The CDR3 bases are TGTGCCAGCAGCAAAACGGGCCAGGACTCTGGAAACACCATATATTTT.

In the case of this clonotype: The junction does not match germline at one end; this may be a read error. CDR3 in DNA: TGTGCCAGCAGGCAAGGACTAGCGGTGAGCACAGATACGCAGTATTTT. Protein sequence: CASRQGLAVSTDTQYF. The J gene is TRBJ2-3, the V gene TRBV3-1, with 10 positions matching TRBD2. The CDR3 totals 16 residues. Germline assignment: CDR1 LGHDT and CDR2 YNNKEL (reference sequence).

This rearrangement joins TRBV15 to TRBJ1-5; 7 bases map to TRBD1. After removal of 2 bases from V and 0 bases from J, the junction contained 1 base not matched to a gene. The CDR3 loop spans 15 amino acids. Looked up from germline, CDR1 is LNHNV and CDR2 is YYDKDF (reference sequence). The DNA of the CDR3 is TGTGCCACCAGCAGAAACAGGGGTAGCAATCAGCCCCAGCATTTT. Protein product: CATSRNRGSNQPQHF.

This clonotype was found a few times. The genes are TRBV5-1 and TRBJ2-5; either TRBD1 or TRBD2 may fit D (5 bases each). The V end was cut by 0 bases, the J end by 0 bases, with 6 bases between. CDR3 size: 14 residues. Per the germline V gene, CDR1 is SGHRS and CDR2 is YFSETQ. In nucleotides, the CDR3 is TGCGCCAGCAGCTTGGGGGACCACCAAGAGACCCAGTACTTC. Its protein product is CASSLGDHQETQYF.

This clonotype was counted many times. The V gene is TRBV28, the J gene TRBJ1-1; D possibly corresponds to TRBD1 (5 bases). Per the germline V gene, CDR1 is MDHEN and CDR2 is SYDVKM. This CDR3 contains 13 residues. The germline V and J ends were trimmed by 6 bases and 3 bases, with 11 bases remaining between them. CDR3 nucleotides: TGTGCCAGCAGCTCCGGGGCTTACACTGAAGCTTTCTTT. Translated, it gives CASSSGAYTEAFF. Combining the CDR3 with reference TRBV28 and TRBJ1-1 gives the whole variable domain DVKVTQSSRYLVKRTGEKVFLECVQDMDHENMFWYRQDPGLGLRLIYFSYDVKMKEKGDIPEGYSVSREKKERFSLILESASTNQTSMYLCASSSGAYTEAFFGQGTRLTVV.

The J gene is TRBJ1-5, the V gene TRBV5-5, with 7 bases matching TRBD1. J lost 4 bases, V lost 0 bases, and 13 bases had no gene match. CDR1 is SGHKS, CDR2 YYEKEE, per germline (reference sequence). The CDR3 has 18 amino acids. The CDR3 region is CASSLGGPRDRKNQPQHF. The CDR3 DNA reads as TGTGCCAGCAGCTTGGGGGGACCCCGGGACAGAAAAAATCAGCCCCAGCATTTT.

The rearrangement joins TRBV14 to TRBJ1-2; TRBD1 might be the D (5 bases). Germline V gives CDR1 SGHDN, CDR2 FVKESK. The CDR3 loop spans 14 amino acids. Trimming left V 3 bases short and J 8 bases short, with 16 bases between. CDR3 sequence reads: CASSQRGRSIGYTF. The CDR3 DNA is TGTGCCAGCAGCCAGAGGGGCAGGTCGATCGGCTACACCTTC.

A few counts support this clonotype. This sequence joins TRBV5-5 and TRBJ1-2; D is undetermined. The CDR3 loop spans 12 amino acids. V lost 5 bases and J lost 7, with 12 bases in between. Germline CDR1 SGHKS, CDR2 YYEKEE (reference sequence). Written as DNA, the CDR3 is TGTGCCAGCAGTTCCCGGGATCCTGGCTACACCTTC. Translating gives CASSSRDPGYTF.

In this sample, this clonotype turned up a few times. V gene TRBV5-1 combines with J gene TRBJ1-6, with 8 bases fitting TRBD1. J was trimmed by 10 bases and V by 2 bases; bases with no gene match: 14. The length of the CDR3 is 17 residues. CDR1 and CDR2 (germline): SGHRS, YFSETQ. CDR3 DNA: TGCGCCAGCAGCTTCTACCGGCGGACAGGGCGGATCTCACCCCTCCACTTT. Its translation is CASSFYRRTGRISPLHF.

This clonotype was counted between two and nine times. The chain employs TRBV5-1 and TRBJ2-7; D is uncertain. Between the trimmed V and J ends, which lost 0 bases and 0 bases, there was a span of 13 bases. From germline, CDR1 is SGHRS and CDR2 YFSETQ. The CDR3 has 16 residues. CDR3 DNA: TGCGCCAGCAGCTTGGCCGGCGGTGCGAGCTCCTACGAGCAGTACGTC. Amino acid sequence: CASSLAGGASSYEQYV.

This sequence joins TRBV28 and TRBJ1-2, with D unresolved. Germline CDR1 MDHEN, CDR2 SYDVKM. The CDR3 runs 14 residues. The ends were cut back, 2 bases at V and 4 bases at J, with 11 bases in the middle. Written as DNA, the CDR3 is TGTGCCAGCAGTTTAACGGGATCCGGCTATGGCTACACCTTC. The encoded protein is CASSLTGSGYGYTF.

This CDR3 is CASSEYYEQYF. CDR3 DNA sequence: TGTGCCAGCAGTGAGTACTACGAGCAGTACTTC. V gene TRBV2 combines with J gene TRBJ2-7; D is uncertain. V was pared by 3 bases and J by 3 bases, with 3 bases between. Per the germline V gene, CDR1 is SNHLY and CDR2 is FYNNEI. There are 11 residues in the CDR3.

This clonotype was counted many times. The chain recombines TRBV7-8 with TRBJ2-5; maybe TRBD1 (6 bases). This CDR3 comprises 14 residues. Per germline, CDR1 SGHVS and CDR2 FQNEAQ. Trimming took off 5 bases at V and 5 bases at J, with 15 bases between the two ends. CDR3 nucleotides: TGTGCCAGCAGCCCACAACAGGGTTGGGAGACCCAGTACTTC. Translating it yields CASSPQQGWETQYF.

This clonotype was seen a few times. The chain carries TRBV7-2 and TRBJ1-4; a possible D gene is TRBD1 (5 bases). This CDR3 contains 14 residues. V shed 3 bases and J shed 1 base, with 6 bases lying between them. In germline, CDR1 is SGHTA, CDR2 FQGNSA. The CDR3 bases are TGTGCCAGCAGCTTGACAGTAACTAATGAAAAACTGTTTTTT. The encoded protein is CASSLTVTNEKLFF.

This clonotype was detected once. V and J are TRBV6-6 and TRBJ2-7; tentatively, D is TRBD2 (5 bases). Germline assignment: CDR1 MNHNY and CDR2 SVGAGI (reference sequence). The CDR3 length is 15 residues. The V and J ends lost 6 bases and 0 bases respectively, with 15 bases between them. CDR3 in DNA: TGTGCCAGCAGCACCAGACCTGGGAGCTCCTACGAGCAGTACGTC. Residues: CASSTRPGSSYEQYV.

This chain joins TRBV6-5 and TRBJ2-7; TRBD1 matches at 10 bases. CDR3 length equals 15 residues. V shed 6 bases, J shed 7 bases, and the junction held 12 bases outside the gene matches. From germline, CDR1 is MNHEY and CDR2 SVGAGI. CDR3 amino acids: CASSLTGTGEFEQYF. The CDR3, as DNA: TGTGCCAGCAGCCTAACCGGGACAGGGGAGTTTGAGCAGTACTTC.

The chain combines TRBV19 with TRBJ1-1, with 9 positions matching TRBD1. CDR1 and CDR2 (germline): LNHDA, SQIVND (reference sequence). The CDR3 runs to 16 residues. The ends lost 6 bases at V and 1 base at J; junction bases unmatched: 9. CDR3 bases: TGTGCCAGTAGGGCCGGGACAGGGAGGTCGAACACTGAAGCTTTCTTT. Its protein product is CASRAGTGRSNTEAFF.

In this sample, this clonotype turned up a few times. The chain is built from TRBV6-5 and TRBJ1-1; 9 nucleotides line up with TRBD1. This CDR3 comprises 14 residues. Germline CDR1 and CDR2: MNHEY and SVGAGI. Trimming cost V 3 bases and J 7 bases; bases outside gene matches: 6. CDR3 loop: CASSYTGQGFEAFF. The CDR3 DNA sequence: TGTGCCAGCAGTTATACGGGACAGGGTTTTGAAGCTTTCTTT.

This clonotype has just a few counts. This rearrangement joins TRBV18 to TRBJ2-3; D call uncertain. There are 17 residues in the CDR3. CDR1 KGHSH and CDR2 LQKENI come from the germline V gene. V was shortened by 3 bases and J by 3 bases, with 19 bases between the two germline ends. The DNA of the CDR3 is TGTGCCAGCTCACCGATGCCTAGGACCCGTAGGACAGATACGCAGTATTTT. This encodes CASSPMPRTRRTDTQYF.

The V and J genes are TRBV12-3 or TRBV12-4 and TRBJ1-4; tentative D call: TRBD1 (6 bases). V shed 3 bases and J shed 3 bases, with 11 bases lying between them. The CDR3 extends over 15 amino acids. CDR3 amino acids: CASSFSGAPNEKLFF. As DNA, the CDR3 is TGTGCCAGCAGTTTTTCAGGGGCCCCTAATGAAAAACTGTTTTTT.

This clonotype was seen more than once but under ten times. This sequence joins TRBV3-1 and TRBJ1-2; D uncertain. This CDR3 is 14 amino acids long. The germline gives CDR1 LGHDT, CDR2 YNNKEL (reference sequence). V was cut by 3 bases and J by 7 bases, with 15 bases left in between. The CDR3 is CASSQRADRSGYTF. CDR3 coding DNA: TGTGCCAGCAGCCAGAGAGCTGATCGAAGTGGCTACACCTTC.

In its sample, this clonotype was seen many times. The DNA for the CDR3 is TGCGCCAGTTCTAGGCGGGAAACCTACGAGCAGTACTTC. It encodes CASSRRETYEQYF. This chain uses TRBV10-2 with TRBJ2-7; a possible D gene is TRBD2 (6 bases). This CDR3 has 13 residues. Germline CDR1 is WSHSY and CDR2 is SAAADI. V lost 9 bases and J lost 2, with 14 bases in between.

In this sample, this clonotype turned up a few times. The chain is built from TRBV6-6 and TRBJ2-3; the match to TRBD2 covers 10 bases. Per the germline V gene, CDR1 is MNHNY and CDR2 is SVGAGI (reference sequence). This CDR3 has 14 residues. V lost 2 bases and J lost 6; bases outside the gene matches: 2. The CDR3 protein is CASSYGTSEDTQYF. DNA for the CDR3: TGTGCCAGCAGTTACGGGACTAGCGAGGATACGCAGTATTTT.

This clonotype was found many times. This chain links TRBV5-1 with TRBJ1-2, with D unclear. The CDR3 has 13 amino acids. Trimming cost V 0 bases and J 4 bases, with 7 bases left between them. Germline CDR1 SGHRS, CDR2 YFSETQ. The CDR3 nucleotides read TGCGCCAGCAGCTTGGAAGGATCCTATGGCTACACCTTC. Protein product: CASSLEGSYGYTF.